The source of this T cell receptor (beta chain) is a study of T cell responses to AZD1222 COVID-19 vaccine. Findings of the study overall: Spike-specific TCR breadth and depth grew following two AZD1222 doses.

Germline V gene lookup returns CDR1 SGDLS and CDR2 YYNGEE. V lost 0 bases and J lost 2; bases outside the gene matches: 6. The CDR3 loop spans 17 amino acids. Turning to this clone: Its cognate antigen is unknown.

Libraries were prepared by immunoSEQ multiplex PCR; TCRdb keeps only in-frame clonotypes and omits some of them. Of tens of thousands of clones listed, 88% are singletons. Sequencing used peripheral blood, obtained 28 days after the second AZD1222 dose. The V call is TRBV9, the J call TRBJ2-1, with TRBD2 identical over 9 bases. The source of this sequence is an adult who received the AZD1222 COVID-19 vaccine. The CDR3 DNA reads TGTGCCAGCAGCGTAGAAATGGCGGGAGGGCCCTACAATGAGCAGTTCTTC. Its protein product is CASSVEMAGGPYNEQFF.